The 16 T cell receptor beta chains reported below all come from one sample, sequenced in a study of beta chain features in type 1 diabetes. Reverse transcribing all isolated RNA meant expressed TCRB transcripts were sequenced. The protocol was immunoSEQ multiplex PCR, while the TCRdb copy is restricted to in-frame clones and leaves out a portion. Among 350,000 to 450,000 clones listed, 11% to 15% were seen once. The sample consisted of naive CD4+ T cells from blood. These receptors came from a man aged 30-40 years in good health.

The chain has TRBV27 and TRBJ2-5; D is uncertain. Trimming stripped 5 bases from V and 0 bases from J, with 7 bases between. The CDR3 extends over 13 amino acids. The germline V gene has CDR1 MNHEY and CDR2 SMNVEV (reference sequence). Here the CDR3 reads CASSRHNQETQYF. Here the CDR3 DNA reads TGTGCCAGCAGTCGACATAACCAAGAGACCCAGTACTTC.

CDR3 region: CSARRSGELFF. Written as DNA, the CDR3 is TGCAGTGCTCGCAGGTCCGGGGAGCTGTTTTTT. The chain carries TRBV20-1 and TRBJ2-2; no reliable D call. Looked up from germline, CDR1 is DFQATT and CDR2 is SNEGSKA (reference sequence). V lost 5 bases to trimming and J lost 6 bases, with 7 bases between them. This CDR3 is 11 amino acids long.

On this clone: Other DNA sequences of this sample code for an identical CDR3. Here the CDR3 reads CSASPVDTQYF. As DNA, the CDR3 is TGCAGTGCCAGCCCGGTTGATACGCAGTATTTT. This chain connects TRBV20-1 to TRBJ2-3; no firm D call. V lost 6 bases, J lost 6 bases, and 10 bases lay in between. Looked up from germline, CDR1 is DFQATT and CDR2 is SNEGSKA (reference sequence). The length of the CDR3 is 11 residues.

The chain employs TRBV6-5 and TRBJ2-1, with D unresolved. Germline loops: CDR1 MNHEY, CDR2 SVGAGI. Deletions cut 0 bases from V and 0 bases from J, with 6 bases between. This CDR3 contains 15 residues. CDR3 in DNA: TGTGCCAGCAGTTACTCGGGTCCCTCCTACAATGAGCAGTTCTTC. This encodes CASSYSGPSYNEQFF.

V is TRBV18 and J is TRBJ2-3; TRBD2 aligns across 8 bases. Germline CDR1 is KGHSH and CDR2 is LQKENI. V gave up 3 bases and J gave up 3 bases; unmatched junction bases: 2. The CDR3 consists of 14 residues. The CDR3 DNA follows: TGTGCCAGCTCACCGACTAGCGATACAGATACGCAGTATTTT. Translation: CASSPTSDTDTQYF.

This clone was recorded at least ten times. The genes are TRBV14 and TRBJ2-1; D possibly corresponds to TRBD2 (5 bases). In germline, CDR1 is SGHDN, CDR2 FVKESK. V was pared by 5 bases and J by 10 bases, with 15 bases between. The CDR3 is 13 residues long. DNA for the CDR3: TGTGCCAGCAGCACCGTCCCGGGGTTAGAGCAGTTCTTC. Amino acid sequence: CASSTVPGLEQFF. The full variable domain, in which reference TRBV14 and TRBJ2-1 provide the parts outside the CDR3, is EAGVTQFPSHSVIEKGQTVTLRCDPISGHDNLYWYRRVMGKEIKFLLHFVKESKQDESGMPNNRFLAERTGGTYSTLKVQPAELEDSGVYFCASSTVPGLEQFFGPGTRLTVL.

Concerning this clone: This sample includes further DNA sequences coding for the same CDR3. The chain is built from TRBV7-2 and TRBJ2-7, with D perhaps assigned TRBD1 or TRBD2 (6 bases each). V was clipped by 5 bases and J by 4 bases, with 15 bases between them. The CDR3 totals 14 residues. Germline V lookup: CDR1 SGHTA, CDR2 FQGNSA. CDR3 nucleotide sequence: TGTGCCAGCAGCCCCAGGACGGGGGCTTACGAGCAGTACTTC. Its translation is CASSPRTGAYEQYF.

The chain employs TRBV19 and TRBJ2-2; no firm D call. V lost 3 bases to trimming and J lost 1 base, with 9 bases between them. Germline lookup yields CDR1 LNHDA and CDR2 SQIVND (reference sequence). This CDR3 spans 15 amino acids. Here the CDR3 DNA reads TGTGCCAGTAGTATCGGGCAGCGGAACACCGGGGAGCTGTTTTTT. This translates into CASSIGQRNTGELFF.

This clone was counted between two and nine times. The chain recombines TRBV13 with TRBJ1-2; perhaps TRBD1 as D (5 bases). This CDR3 spans 13 amino acids. Trimming shortened V by 3 bases and J by 6 bases, and 11 bases separated the two germline ends. Germline-derived CDR1 and CDR2 are PRHDT and FYEKMQ (reference sequence). Written as DNA, the CDR3 is TGTGCCAGCAGCTTCAGGGAAAGCCATGGCTACACCTTC. Translation gives CASSFRESHGYTF.

For this clone: At one boundary the junction diverges from the germline segment, which might be a read error. The rearrangement uses TRBV30 and TRBJ1-3; D possibly corresponds to TRBD1 (6 bases). This CDR3 region has 11 residues. Germline CDR1 and CDR2: GTSNPN and SVGIG (reference sequence). The CDR3 protein is CAWSSRETGHF. The CDR3 DNA reads TGTGCCTGGAGTTCGAGGGAGACAGGCCATTTT.

This rearrangement joins TRBV9 to TRBJ1-2, with D maybe TRBD1 (6 bases). CDR3 size: 15 residues. V lost 4 bases and J 4 bases, leaving 17 bases between the germline ends. CDR1 is SGDLS and CDR2 is YYNGEE in the germline V gene. CDR3 nucleotide sequence: TGTGCCAGCAGCCCCCAAGGAGGGGGGGTCTATGGCTACACCTTC. Translated: CASSPQGGGVYGYTF. The full variable domain, its missing parts supplied by reference TRBV9 and TRBJ1-2, is DSGVTQTPKHLITATGQRVTLRCSPRSGDLSVYWYQQSLDQGLQFLIQYYNGEERAKGNILERFSAQQFPDLHSELNLSSLELGDSALYFCASSPQGGGVYGYTFGSGTRLTVV.

This clone was detected many times. Distinct nucleotide sequences in the sample also encode this CDR3. The chain uses TRBV7-9 and TRBJ2-5; D ambiguous. This CDR3 is built from 11 residues. Germline V gene sequence: CDR1 SEHNR, CDR2 FQNEAQ (reference sequence). V dropped 2 bases and J dropped 2 bases, with 0 bases sitting between them. The CDR3 protein is CASSLQETQYF. The CDR3 nucleotides read TGTGCCAGCAGCTTACAAGAGACCCAGTACTTC.

This clone was observed a few times. The chain combines TRBV27 with TRBJ1-6; D unresolved. In germline, CDR1 is MNHEY, CDR2 SMNVEV (reference sequence). V dropped 6 bases and J dropped 7 bases, with 19 bases sitting between them. CDR3 size: 16 residues. CDR3 nucleotides: TGTGCCAGCAGGAAGGTAGAAGGGATGAGGAATTCACCCCTCCACTTT. As protein: CASRKVEGMRNSPLHF.

This clone was detected once. The chain joins TRBV7-9 to TRBJ2-5; D possibly uses TRBD1 or TRBD2 (5 bases each). Germline assignment: CDR1 SEHNR and CDR2 FQNEAQ (reference sequence). Trimming took 4 bases from V and 5 from J, leaving 17 bases between them. The CDR3 has 15 amino acids. This CDR3 is CASSSGAGVDETQYF. The CDR3 coding sequence is TGTGCCAGCAGCTCCGGGGCAGGTGTTGATGAGACCCAGTACTTC.

The CDR3, as DNA: TGCAGCGTTGAAAAGGGAGCAGGGGATACGCAGTATTTT. This codes for CSVEKGAGDTQYF. The J gene is TRBJ2-3, the V gene TRBV29-1, with D tentatively TRBD1 or TRBD2 (5 bases each). Trimming cost V 2 bases and J 6 bases, with 12 bases left between them. Per the germline V gene, CDR1 is SQVTM and CDR2 is ANQGSEA. The CDR3 consists of 13 residues.

The table lists this clone with a few counts. The rearrangement joins TRBV6-5 to TRBJ1-2; D is perhaps TRBD1 (5 bases). Trimming pared 4 bases from V and 6 bases from J, leaving 9 bases between. The CDR3 loop spans 12 amino acids. The germline CDR1 and CDR2 sequences are MNHEY and SVGAGI. The CDR3 DNA reads as TGTGCCAGCAGTTTCAGAGGGGATGGCTACACCTTC. Amino acid sequence: CASSFRGDGYTF.